This T cell receptor (delta chain) was captured by sequencing in a study of gamma-delta T cells after stem cell transplantation. As to this clone: TCRdb shows a much larger clone's protein in place of this DNA's translation, and the two differ at residue 8, likely through a read error; the protein shown is translated from the DNA.

Germline CDR1 reads GEAIGNYY; CDR2 reads EKD. The CDR3 length is 15 residues. Unmatched junction bases numbered 7, after V lost 3 bases and J lost 1 base. TCRdb reapplied CATT to the RT-PCR reads. The table includes approximately 1,300 delta-chain clones, under 2% detected once. The chain has TRDV2 and TRDJ1; 7 bases are a match to TRDD3. The sample was gamma-delta T cells. The sequence was obtained from a human donor. It is not recorded whose cells these are; they may come from a transplant donor. The DNA for the CDR3 is TGTGCCTGTGACGCCTGGGGGGCGCGCACCGATAAACTCATCTTT. Amino acid sequence: CACDAWGARTDKLIF.